Following are 6 T cell receptor beta chains from one sample sequenced in a study of blood T cells in healthy people across ages. For the second PCR, which ran for roughly 7 to 11 cycles, a sample-barcoded 5' primer and a J-beta primer mix were used. TCRdb reprocessed the 5' RACE reads via MiXCR and lists one record per CDR3 protein. The sample has around 1.5 million distinct CDR3 sequences; 59% are singletons. Sequenced material: blood. Every receptor here comes from a young man in good health.

The V call is TRBV6-1, the J call TRBJ2-5, with 7 nucleotides matching TRBD2. The germline V gene encodes CDR1 MNHNS and CDR2 SASEGT. Unmatched junction bases numbered 8, after V lost 2 bases and J lost 11 bases. CDR3 length: 13 amino acids. This CDR3 reads CASSELVRREQYF. CDR3 sequence (DNA): TGTGCCAGCAGTGAACTCGTTAGGCGGGAGCAGTACTTC.

V gene TRBV28 combines with J gene TRBJ2-3, with 7 bases aligning to TRBD1. The CDR3 spans 15 residues. Germline V gene sequence: CDR1 MDHEN, CDR2 SYDVKM. V lost 5 bases and J lost 5; bases outside the gene matches: 10. CDR3 bases: TGTGCCAGCAGTAGCCCCGAGGGGGCGAGAGATACGCAGTATTTT. Encoded protein: CASSSPEGARDTQYF.

The chain carries TRBV7-2 and TRBJ2-3; 10 bases map to TRBD2. This CDR3 region has 18 residues. Losses at the gene ends were 1 base for V and 5 bases for J; bases not matched to a gene: 12. Looked up from germline, CDR1 is SGHTA and CDR2 is FQGNSA. In nucleotides, the CDR3 is TGTGCCAGCAGCTTAGTTCGATGGAGCGGGGGGGCGGAAGATACGCAGTATTTT. It is translated as CASSLVRWSGGAEDTQYF.

A few counts support this clonotype. V is TRBV6-6 and J is TRBJ2-7; D is unresolved. CDR1 is MNHNY, CDR2 SVGAGI, per germline (reference sequence). The CDR3 length is 16 residues. V lost 6 bases and J lost 1, with 19 bases in between. The CDR3 sequence: CASSDVRGARSYEQYF. The CDR3 DNA reads TGTGCCAGCAGCGATGTACGTGGAGCGCGTTCCTACGAGCAGTACTTC.

The chain joins TRBV2 to TRBJ1-4; D gene uncertain. Per the germline V gene, CDR1 is SNHLY and CDR2 is FYNNEI. The germline V and J ends were trimmed by 8 bases and 5 bases, with 18 bases remaining between them. The CDR3 is 15 amino acids. The CDR3 nucleotides are TGTGCCAGCTTGGGGAGGAGGACGGTGAATGAAAAACTGTTTTTT. Its protein is CASLGRRTVNEKLFF.

The gene calls are TRBV6-6 and TRBJ2-5; possible D gene TRBD2, 6 bases. The J call may be faulty, since TRBJ2-7 better matches the DNA end. In germline, CDR1 is MNHNY, CDR2 SVGAGI (reference sequence). This CDR3 has 15 residues. CDR3 nucleotides: TGTGCCAGTGATGACGGGCGGGGTAGCTCCTACGAGCAGTACTTC. Translation: CASDDGRGSSYEQYF.